The present entry profiles one T cell receptor (beta chain) with its context. TCRdb's table, derived via immunoSEQ multiplex PCR, lists solely in-frame clones and lacks some. The sample holds roughly 450,000 clones; about 93% are singletons and the top ten take around 6.5%. This entry is derived from a study of control samples from healthy donors and cancer patients. The V gene lost 7 bases and the J gene lost 2 bases, with 17 bases spanning the gap. Per the germline V gene, CDR1 is LNHNV and CDR2 is YYDKDF (reference sequence). The CDR3 consists of 16 residues. This sequence was found in a man aged 35-49 years with head and neck cancer. The chain is built from TRBV15 and TRBJ2-2, with D possibly TRBD1 on 6 matching bases. Input material: PBMCs. CDR3 nucleotide sequence: TGTGCCACCAACCCAACCGGGACAAAAAACACCGGGGAGCTGTTTTTT. The encoded protein is CATNPTGTKNTGELFF. Variable domain in full (rest from reference TRBV15 and TRBJ2-2): DAMVIQNPRYQVTQFGKPVTLSCSQTLNHNVMYWYQQKSSQAPKLLFHYYDKDFNNEADTPDNFQSRRPNTSFCFLDIRSPGLGDTAMYLCATNPTGTKNTGELFFGEGSRLTVL.